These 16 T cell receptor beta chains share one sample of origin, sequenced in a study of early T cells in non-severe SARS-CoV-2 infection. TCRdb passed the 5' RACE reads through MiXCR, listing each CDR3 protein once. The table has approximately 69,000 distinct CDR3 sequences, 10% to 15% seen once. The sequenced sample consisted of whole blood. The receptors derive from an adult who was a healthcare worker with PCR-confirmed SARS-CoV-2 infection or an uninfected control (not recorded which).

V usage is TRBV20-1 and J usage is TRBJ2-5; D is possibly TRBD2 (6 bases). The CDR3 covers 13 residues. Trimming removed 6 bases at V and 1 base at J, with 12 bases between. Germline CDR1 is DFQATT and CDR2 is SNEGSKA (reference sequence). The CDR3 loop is CSAYLRGQETQYF. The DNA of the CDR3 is TGCAGTGCCTATCTGCGGGGCCAAGAGACCCAGTACTTC.

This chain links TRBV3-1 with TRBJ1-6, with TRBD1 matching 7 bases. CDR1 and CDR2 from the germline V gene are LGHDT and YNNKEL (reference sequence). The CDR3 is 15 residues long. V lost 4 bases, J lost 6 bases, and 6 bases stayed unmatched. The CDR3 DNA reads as TGTGCCAGCAGCCCCTGGGGACAGCCTAATTCACCCCTCCACTTT. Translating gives CASSPWGQPNSPLHF.

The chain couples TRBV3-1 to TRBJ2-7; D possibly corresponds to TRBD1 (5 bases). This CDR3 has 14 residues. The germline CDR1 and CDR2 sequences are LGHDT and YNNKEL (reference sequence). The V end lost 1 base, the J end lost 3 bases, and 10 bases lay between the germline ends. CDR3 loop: CASSQGDSFYEQYF. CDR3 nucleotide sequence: TGTGCCAGCAGCCAAGGCGACAGTTTCTACGAGCAGTACTTC.

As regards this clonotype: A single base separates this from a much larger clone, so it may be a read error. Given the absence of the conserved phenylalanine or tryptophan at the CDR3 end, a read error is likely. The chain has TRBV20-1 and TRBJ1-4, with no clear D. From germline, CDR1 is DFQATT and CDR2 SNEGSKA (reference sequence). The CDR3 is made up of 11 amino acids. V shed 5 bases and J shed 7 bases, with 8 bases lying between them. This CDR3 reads CSAEAGEKLFS. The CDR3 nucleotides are TGCAGTGCTGAAGCGGGTGAAAAACTGTTTTCT.

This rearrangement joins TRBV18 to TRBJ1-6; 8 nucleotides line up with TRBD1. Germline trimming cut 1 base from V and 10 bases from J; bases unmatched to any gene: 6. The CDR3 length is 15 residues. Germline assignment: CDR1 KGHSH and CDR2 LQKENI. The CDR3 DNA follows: TGTGCCAGCTCACCACGGGGAGACAGGGGCTCACCCCTCCACTTT. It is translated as CASSPRGDRGSPLHF.

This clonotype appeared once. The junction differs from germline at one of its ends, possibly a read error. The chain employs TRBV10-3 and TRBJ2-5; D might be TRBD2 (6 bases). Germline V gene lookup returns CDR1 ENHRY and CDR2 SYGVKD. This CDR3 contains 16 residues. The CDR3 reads CAISELTSSPPESQYF. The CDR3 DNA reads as TGTGCCATCAGTGAGTTAACTAGCTCGCCTCCAGAGTCCCAGTACTTC.

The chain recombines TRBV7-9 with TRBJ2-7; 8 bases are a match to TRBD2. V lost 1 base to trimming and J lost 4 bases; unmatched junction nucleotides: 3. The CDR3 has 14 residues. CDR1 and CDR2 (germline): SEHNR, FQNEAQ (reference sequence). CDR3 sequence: CASSLVSGGYEQYF. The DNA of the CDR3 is TGTGCCAGCAGCTTAGTGTCGGGAGGGTACGAGCAGTACTTC.

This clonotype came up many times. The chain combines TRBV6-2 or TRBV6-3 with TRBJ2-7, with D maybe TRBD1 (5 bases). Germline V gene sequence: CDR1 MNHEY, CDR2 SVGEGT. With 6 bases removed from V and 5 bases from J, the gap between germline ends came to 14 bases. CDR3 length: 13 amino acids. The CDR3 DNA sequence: TGTGCCAGCAGCACCTGGACACTTAACGAGCAGTACTTC. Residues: CASSTWTLNEQYF.

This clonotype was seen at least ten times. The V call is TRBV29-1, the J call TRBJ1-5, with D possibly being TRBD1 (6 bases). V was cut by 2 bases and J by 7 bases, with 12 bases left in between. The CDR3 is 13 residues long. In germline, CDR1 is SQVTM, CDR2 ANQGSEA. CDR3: CSVELGAGQPQHF. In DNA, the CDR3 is TGCAGCGTTGAACTGGGGGCCGGCCAGCCCCAGCATTTT.

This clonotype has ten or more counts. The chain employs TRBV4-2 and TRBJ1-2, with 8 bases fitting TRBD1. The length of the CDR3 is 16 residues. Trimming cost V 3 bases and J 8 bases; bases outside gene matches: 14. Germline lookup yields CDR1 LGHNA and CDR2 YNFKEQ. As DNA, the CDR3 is TGTGCCAGCAGCCATACCACAGGGGGAAGAAAGTGGGGCTACACCTTC. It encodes CASSHTTGGRKWGYTF.

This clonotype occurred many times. Here the CDR3 DNA reads TGTGCCAGCAGCGGTCTCAACTTTGGAAACACCATATATTTT. Residues: CASSGLNFGNTIYF. The chain employs TRBV6-5 and TRBJ1-3; D is ambiguous. Trimming pared 6 bases from V and 3 bases from J, leaving 12 bases between. This CDR3 spans 14 amino acids. The germline gives CDR1 MNHEY, CDR2 SVGAGI.

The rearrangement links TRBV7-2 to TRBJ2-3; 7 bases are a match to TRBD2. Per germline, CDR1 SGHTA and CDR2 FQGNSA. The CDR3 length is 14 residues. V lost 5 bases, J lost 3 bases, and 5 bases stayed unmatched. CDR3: CASSLGLETDTQYF. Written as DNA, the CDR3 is TGTGCCAGCAGCCTTGGACTAGAGACAGATACGCAGTATTTT.

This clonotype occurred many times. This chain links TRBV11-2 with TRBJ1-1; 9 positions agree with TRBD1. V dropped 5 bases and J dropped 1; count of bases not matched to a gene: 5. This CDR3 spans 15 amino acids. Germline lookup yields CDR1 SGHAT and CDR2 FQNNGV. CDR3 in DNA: TGTGCCAGCAGCCAAAGGACAGGGGAGAACACTGAAGCTTTCTTT. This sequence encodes CASSQRTGENTEAFF. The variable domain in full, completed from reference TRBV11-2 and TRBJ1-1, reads EAGVAQSPRYKIIEKRQSVAFWCNPISGHATLYWYQQILGQGPKLLIQFQNNGVVDDSQLPKDRFSAERLKGVDSTLKIQPAKLEDSAVYLCASSQRTGENTEAFFGQGTRLTVV.

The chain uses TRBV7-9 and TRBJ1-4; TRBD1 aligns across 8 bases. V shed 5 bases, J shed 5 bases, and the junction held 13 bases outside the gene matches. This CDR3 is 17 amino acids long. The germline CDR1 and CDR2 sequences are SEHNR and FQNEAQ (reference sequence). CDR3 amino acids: CASSDRLGQGFNEKLFF. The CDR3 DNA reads TGTGCCAGCAGCGACCGCCTAGGACAGGGATTCAATGAAAAACTGTTTTTT. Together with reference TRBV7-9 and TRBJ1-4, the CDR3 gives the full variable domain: DTGVSQNPRHKITKRGQNVTFRCDPISEHNRLYWYRQTLGQGPEFLTYFQNEAQLEKSRLLSDRFSAERPKGSFSTLEIQRTEQGDSAMYLCASSDRLGQGFNEKLFFGSGTQLSVL.

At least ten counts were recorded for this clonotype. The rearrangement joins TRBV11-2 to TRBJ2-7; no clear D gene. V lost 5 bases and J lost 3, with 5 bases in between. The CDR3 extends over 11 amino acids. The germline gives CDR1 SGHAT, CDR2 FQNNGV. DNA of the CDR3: TGTGCCAGCAGCGCGTACTACGAGCAGTACTTC. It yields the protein CASSAYYEQYF.

CDR3 amino acids: CASSYRQGNTEAFF. The CDR3 nucleotides are TGTGCCAGCAGTTACCGACAGGGGAACACTGAAGCTTTCTTT. The chain employs TRBV6-2 or TRBV6-3 and TRBJ1-1; 7 bases align to TRBD1. The junction had 1 base not matched to a gene; V was cut back by 2 bases and J by 1 base. The germline gives CDR1 MNHEY, CDR2 SVGEGT. The CDR3 consists of 14 residues.